What follows describes a single TCR beta chain. Germline V CDR1 and CDR2: LGHNT, FRNRAP. The CDR3 totals 13 residues. Germline trimming cut 7 bases from V and 13 bases from J; bases unmatched to any gene: 13. 13 Jbeta primers and 60 Vbeta primers were used for the PCR. This table comes from immunoSEQ multiplex PCR, and its TCRdb copy is limited to in-frame clones, with some not included. The data hold around 150,000 clones, with 70% to 90% observed a single time. The data stem from a study of cytomegalovirus exposure and HLA in healthy donors. The source is a young man in good health and CMV-seropositive. This chain uses TRBV12-5 with TRBJ2-1, with 7 nucleotides matching TRBD2. Material: PBMCs. The CDR3 DNA reads TGTGCTAGTGACAGCTTAGGGAGGGTAGCCCAGTTCTTC. This sequence encodes CASDSLGRVAQFF.